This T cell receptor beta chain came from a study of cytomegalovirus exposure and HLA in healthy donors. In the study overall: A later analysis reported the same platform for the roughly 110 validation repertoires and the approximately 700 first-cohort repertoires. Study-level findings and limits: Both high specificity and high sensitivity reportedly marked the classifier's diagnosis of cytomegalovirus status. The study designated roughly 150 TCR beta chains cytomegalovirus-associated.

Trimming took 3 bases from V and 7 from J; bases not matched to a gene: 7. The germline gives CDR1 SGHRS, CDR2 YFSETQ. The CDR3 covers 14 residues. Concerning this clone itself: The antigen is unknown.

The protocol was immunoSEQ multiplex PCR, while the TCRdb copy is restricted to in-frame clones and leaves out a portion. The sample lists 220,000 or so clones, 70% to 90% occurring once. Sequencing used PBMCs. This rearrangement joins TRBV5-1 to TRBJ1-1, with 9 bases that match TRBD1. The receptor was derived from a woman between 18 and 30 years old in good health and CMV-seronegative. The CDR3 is CASSSRTGAVEAFF. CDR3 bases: TGCGCCAGCAGCTCTAGGACAGGGGCGGTTGAAGCTTTCTTT. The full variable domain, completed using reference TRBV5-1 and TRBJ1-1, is KAGVTQTPRYLIKTRGQQVTLSCSPISGHRSVSWYQQTPGQGLQFLFEYFSETQRNKGNFPGRFSGRQFSNSRSEMNVSTLELGDSALYLCASSSRTGAVEAFFGQGTRLTVV.